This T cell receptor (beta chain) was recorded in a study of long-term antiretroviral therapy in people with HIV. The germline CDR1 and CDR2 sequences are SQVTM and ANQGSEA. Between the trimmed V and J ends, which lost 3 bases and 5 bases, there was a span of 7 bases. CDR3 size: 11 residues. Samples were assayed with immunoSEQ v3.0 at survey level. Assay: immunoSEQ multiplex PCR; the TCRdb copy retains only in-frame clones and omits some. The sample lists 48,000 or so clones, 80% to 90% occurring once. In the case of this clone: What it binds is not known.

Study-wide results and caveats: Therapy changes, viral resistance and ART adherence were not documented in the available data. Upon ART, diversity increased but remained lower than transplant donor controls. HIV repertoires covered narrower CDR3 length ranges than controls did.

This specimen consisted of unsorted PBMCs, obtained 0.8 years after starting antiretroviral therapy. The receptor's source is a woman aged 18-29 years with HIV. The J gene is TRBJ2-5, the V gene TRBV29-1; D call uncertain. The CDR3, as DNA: TGCAGCGTTGAGTTTGGTGAGACCCAGTACTTC. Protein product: CSVEFGETQYF.